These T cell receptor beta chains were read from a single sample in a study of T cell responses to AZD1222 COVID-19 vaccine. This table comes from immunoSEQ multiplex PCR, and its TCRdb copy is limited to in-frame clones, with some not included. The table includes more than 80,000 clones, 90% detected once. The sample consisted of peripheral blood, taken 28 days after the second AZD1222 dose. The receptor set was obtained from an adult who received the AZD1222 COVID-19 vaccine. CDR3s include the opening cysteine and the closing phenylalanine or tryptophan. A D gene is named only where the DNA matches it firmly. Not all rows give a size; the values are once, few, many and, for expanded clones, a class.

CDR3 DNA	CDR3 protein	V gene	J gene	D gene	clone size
TGCAGCGTTGCTGCAAGTAAGGAGACCCAGTACTTC	CSVAASKETQYF	TRBV29-1	TRBJ2-5	NA	NA
TGTGCCAGCAGGAGATTGGGGAATCAGCCCCAGCATTTT	CASRRLGNQPQHF	TRBV6-5	TRBJ1-5	NA	NA
TGTGCCAGCAGCGGGCCCCTCGAATCCACTGAAGCTTTCTTT	CASSGPLESTEAFF	TRBV7-8	TRBJ1-1	NA	NA
TGTGCCAGCAGCTTAGGCCGGGGGCTAAACACTGAAGCTTTCTTT	CASSLGRGLNTEAFF	TRBV13	TRBJ1-1	NA	NA
TGTGCCTGGAGCTGGGATCTAACCTACGAGCAGTACTTC	CAWSWDLTYEQYF	TRBV30	TRBJ2-7	NA	NA
TGTGCCAGTAGGAGGGAGGGACAGGGGGTGATAGATACGCAGTATTTT	CASRREGQGVIDTQYF	TRBV19	TRBJ2-3	TRBD1	NA
TGTGCTAGTGGTGACGGGACAGGACATCAGCCCCAGCATTTT	CASGDGTGHQPQHF	TRBV12-5	TRBJ1-5	TRBD1	NA
TGTGCCTTACAATCAAGTAGGCTCGAAGCTTTCTTT	CALQSSRLEAFF	TRBV30	TRBJ1-1	NA	NA
TGTGCCAGCAGCTTGGGAATGGGACTAGCGACTAATGAGCAGTTCTTC	CASSLGMGLATNEQFF	TRBV5-4	TRBJ2-1	TRBD2	NA
TGTGCCAGCAGCTCGACAGGGAGCTCTTCTGGGGCCAACGTCCTGACTTTC	CASSSTGSSSGANVLTF	TRBV7-3	TRBJ2-6	TRBD1	NA
TGTGCCTCAAAGCGGGGGGACTCCCAAGAGACCCAGTACTTC	CASKRGDSQETQYF	TRBV2	TRBJ2-5	TRBD2	NA
TGTGCCACACGTGCCGGGGAGCTGTTTTTT	CATRAGELFF	TRBV21-1	TRBJ2-2	NA	NA
TGTGCCAGCAGTGACCAGACAGGGCGCTACGAGCAGTACTTC	CASSDQTGRYEQYF	TRBV6-2/TRBV6-3	TRBJ2-7	TRBD1	NA
TGCGCCAGCAGCCAATCAGGGGGCGCTTTCTACGAGCAGTACTTC	CASSQSGGAFYEQYF	TRBV4-3	TRBJ2-7	TRBD1	NA
TGCGCCAGCAGCCAAGAGGTGGGCGATTGGAGCAATCAGCCCCAGCATTTT	CASSQEVGDWSNQPQHF	TRBV4-1	TRBJ1-5	NA	NA
TGTGCCAGCTCACTTCAATTACAAGAGACCCAGTACTTC	CASSLQLQETQYF	TRBV18	TRBJ2-5	NA	few
TGTGCCAGCAGCGGGCGACAGGGGAGCCTTGGTGAAAAACTGTTTTTT	CASSGRQGSLGEKLFF	TRBV3-1/TRBV3-2	TRBJ1-4	TRBD1	NA
TGTGCCAGCAGCGTACACCGGGACAGGGGCAGCACCGGGGAGCTGTTTTTT	CASSVHRDRGSTGELFF	TRBV7-3	TRBJ2-2	TRBD1	NA
TGTGCCAGCAGCGTAGGGCTAGCGGGGAACACCGGGGAGCTGTTTTTT	CASSVGLAGNTGELFF	TRBV9	TRBJ2-2	TRBD2	NA
TGCGCCAGCAGCTTGGTTGCTAGCGGGGGCCATAGCTCCTACGAGCAGTACTTC	CASSLVASGGHSSYEQYF	TRBV5-1	TRBJ2-7	TRBD2	NA
TGTGCCAGCAGCTGGGACTCAGTAACCTACGAGCAGTACTTC	CASSWDSVTYEQYF	TRBV6-2/TRBV6-3	TRBJ2-7	NA	NA
TGTGCCAGTCAGTTTGGGGGGAGAGGAGCTTTCTTT	CASQFGGRGAFF	TRBV6-5	TRBJ1-1	NA	once
TGTGCCAGCAGCAAAGCATCAGGGACTAGCCTCGCCCAAGATACGCAGTATTTT	CASSKASGTSLAQDTQYF	TRBV7-2	TRBJ2-3	TRBD2	NA
TGCGCCAGCAGCGACAGGGGAGGGGAAAAACTGTTTTTT	CASSDRGGEKLFF	TRBV5-1	TRBJ1-4	TRBD1	NA
TGTGCCAGCAGCCAAGACGCAGGTTCTCCTGAAGCTTTCTTT	CASSQDAGSPEAFF	TRBV14	TRBJ1-1	NA	NA
TGTGCCAGCAGCCCCGCCCGGTCTGGCTACACCTTC	CASSPARSGYTF	TRBV6-2/TRBV6-3	TRBJ1-2	NA	few
TGCGCCAGCAGCGGGGGGGGCGAGTTCTACGAGCAGTACTTC	CASSGGGEFYEQYF	TRBV5-1	TRBJ2-7	NA	NA
TGTGCCAGCTCACCCATACAGGGACTGAATTCACCCCTCCACTTT	CASSPIQGLNSPLHF	TRBV18	TRBJ1-6	NA	once
TGTGCCAGCAGTTTAGCAGGGACTTACGAGCAGTACTTC	CASSLAGTYEQYF	TRBV27	TRBJ2-7	NA	NA
TGTGCCAGCAGCTTACAGGGTATCCCCTACGAGCAGTACTTC	CASSLQGIPYEQYF	TRBV7-2	TRBJ2-7	NA	NA
TGTGCCAGTACCCCCTCCCTTTGGGGCGAGCAGTACTTC	CASTPSLWGEQYF	TRBV19	TRBJ2-7	NA	NA
TGTGCCATCATGAAACAGGGGGCGAATGAAGCTTTCTTT	CAIMKQGANEAFF	TRBV10-3	TRBJ1-1	TRBD1	NA
TGTGCCAGCAGCCGGTGGGGCACTGAAGCTTTCTTT	CASSRWGTEAFF	TRBV7-6	TRBJ1-1	NA	NA
TGTGCCAGCAGCGTAGAACTAGCGGGGGGGCTTAGCGCAGATACGCAGTATTTT	CASSVELAGGLSADTQYF	TRBV9	TRBJ2-3	TRBD2	NA
TGTGCCAGCAGCTTAAGCGTGAACACTGAAGCTTTCTTT	CASSLSVNTEAFF	TRBV7-3	TRBJ1-1	NA	few
TGTGCCAGCAGTTGGCAACCGAACACCGGGGAGCTGTTTTTT	CASSWQPNTGELFF	TRBV27	TRBJ2-2	NA	NA
TGTGCCAGCAGTTACCTACAGGGTCTGGGCTACACCTTC	CASSYLQGLGYTF	TRBV6-5	TRBJ1-2	NA	NA
TGTGCCAGCAGCCGGGGATCTCTGAACACCGGGGAGCTGTTTTTT	CASSRGSLNTGELFF	TRBV7-9	TRBJ2-2	NA	NA
TGTGCCAGCAGCTCCTGGACAGGGGGAAGGAACACCATATATTTT	CASSSWTGGRNTIYF	TRBV7-2	TRBJ1-3	TRBD1	NA
TGTGCCAGCAGGATGGGAGGATCGGTCGAGGGCTACACCTTC	CASRMGGSVEGYTF	TRBV6-6	TRBJ1-2	NA	NA
TGTGCCTGGAGTGCCCTTGGGGACACTGAAGCTTTCTTT	CAWSALGDTEAFF	TRBV30	TRBJ1-1	NA	NA
TGTGCCAGCAGCCCCCAGACAGGGGTCGGAAGCAATCAGCCCCAGCATTTT	CASSPQTGVGSNQPQHF	TRBV7-9	TRBJ1-5	TRBD1	NA
TGTGCCAGCAGCGTAGCAGGACAGATGAACACTGAAGCTTTCTTT	CASSVAGQMNTEAFF	TRBV9	TRBJ1-1	NA	NA
TGTGCCAGCAGCCAACGAGGGGTCGCCGACGAGCAGTACTTC	CASSQRGVADEQYF	TRBV3-1/TRBV3-2	TRBJ2-7	NA	NA
TGCGCCAGCAAAGTCACTAGCGGGGGGGACAATGAGCAGTTCTTC	CASKVTSGGDNEQFF	TRBV4-3	TRBJ2-1	TRBD2	NA
TGCGCCAGCAGCCAAGCCCCGGGGGGGCCAGGGGGAAGCTCCTATAATTCACCCCTCCACTTT	CASSQAPGGPGGSSYNSPLHF	TRBV4-1	TRBJ1-6	TRBD1	NA
TGTGCCTGGAGTGTCCTAGTCACTGAAGCTTTCTTT	CAWSVLVTEAFF	TRBV30	TRBJ1-1	NA	NA
TGTGCCAGCAGGGAATGGGGGGGCCACTATGGCTACACCTTC	CASREWGGHYGYTF	TRBV5-5	TRBJ1-2	NA	NA
TGTGCCAGCAGGCCGCTTGCGAGCTCCTACGAGCAGTACTTC	CASRPLASSYEQYF	TRBV6-5	TRBJ2-7	NA	NA
TGTGCCAGCAGCCAAAAAATGCTCGGCAGCCCCCTCCACTTT	CASSQKMLGSPLHF	TRBV14	TRBJ1-6	NA	NA
TGTGCCAGCTCACTAGGTTTACAGGGGCAGGGTCAGCCCCAGCATTTT	CASSLGLQGQGQPQHF	TRBV18	TRBJ1-5	TRBD1	NA
TGTGCCAGCAGCCCTAGTGGGGTGGGCTATGGCTACACCTTC	CASSPSGVGYGYTF	TRBV7-2	TRBJ1-2	NA	NA
TGTGCCAGCAGTTATAGAAGGGGACTAATGCATGAGCAGTTCTTC	CASSYRRGLMHEQFF	TRBV6-5	TRBJ2-1	TRBD2	NA
TGTGCCACTCGACAGGGGGCGAATGGCTACACCTTC	CATRQGANGYTF	TRBV12-3/TRBV12-4	TRBJ1-2	TRBD1	once
TGTGCCTGGAGTTGGGGTGGCCAGCCCCAGCATTTT	CAWSWGGQPQHF	TRBV30	TRBJ1-5	NA	NA
TGTGCCAGCAGCCGAGGGTGGCAGTATGGCTACACCTTC	CASSRGWQYGYTF	TRBV3-1/TRBV3-2	TRBJ1-2	NA	NA
TGCGCCAGCAGCCCCAGGGGTGAAAAACTGTTTTTT	CASSPRGEKLFF	TRBV5-1	TRBJ1-4	NA	NA
TGTGCCAACCCTAGGGGGGGGGCGCCGAACACCGGGGAGCTGTTTTTT	CANPRGGAPNTGELFF	TRBV27	TRBJ2-2	NA	NA
TGTGCCAGCAGTTACTGGACTGGGGCCAACGTCCTGACTTTC	CASSYWTGANVLTF	TRBV6-2/TRBV6-3	TRBJ2-6	NA	NA